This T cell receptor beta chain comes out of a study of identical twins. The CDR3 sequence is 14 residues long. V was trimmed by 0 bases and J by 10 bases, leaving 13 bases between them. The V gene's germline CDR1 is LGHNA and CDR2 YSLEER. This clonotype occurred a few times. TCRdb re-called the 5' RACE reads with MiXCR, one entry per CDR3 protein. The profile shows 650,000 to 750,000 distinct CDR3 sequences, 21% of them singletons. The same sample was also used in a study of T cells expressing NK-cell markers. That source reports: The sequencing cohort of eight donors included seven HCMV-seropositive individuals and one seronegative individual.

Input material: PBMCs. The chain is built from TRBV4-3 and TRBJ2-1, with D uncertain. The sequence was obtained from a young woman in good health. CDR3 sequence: CASSQDRASGEQFF. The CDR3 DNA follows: TGCGCCAGCAGCCAAGATAGGGCTTCTGGGGAGCAGTTCTTC.